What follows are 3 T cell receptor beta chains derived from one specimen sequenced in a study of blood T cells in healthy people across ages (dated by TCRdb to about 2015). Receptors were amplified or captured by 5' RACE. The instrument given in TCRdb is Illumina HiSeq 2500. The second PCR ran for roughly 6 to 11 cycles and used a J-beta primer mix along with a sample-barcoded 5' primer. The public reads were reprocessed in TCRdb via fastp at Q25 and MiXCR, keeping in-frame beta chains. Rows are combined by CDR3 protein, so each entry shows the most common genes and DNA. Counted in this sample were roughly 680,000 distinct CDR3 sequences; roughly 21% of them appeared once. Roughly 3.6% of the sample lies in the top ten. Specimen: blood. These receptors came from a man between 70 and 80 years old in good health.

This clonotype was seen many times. CDR3 coding DNA: TGTGCCAGCAGTGGGCTGTGGGACGGCCTCCACATCTATGGCTACACCTTC. It yields the protein CASSGLWDGLHIYGYTF. The V call is TRBV12-3 or TRBV12-4, the J call TRBJ1-2; tentatively, D is TRBD1 (5 bases). The CDR3 length is 17 residues. Trimming cost V 5 bases and J 4 bases, with 23 bases left between them.

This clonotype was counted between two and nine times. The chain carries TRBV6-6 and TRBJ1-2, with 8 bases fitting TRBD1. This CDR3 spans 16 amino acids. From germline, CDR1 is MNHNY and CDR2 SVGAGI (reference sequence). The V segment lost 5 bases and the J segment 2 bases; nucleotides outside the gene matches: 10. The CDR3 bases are TGTGCCAGCAGTGGAGAGACAGGGGCCGGGAACTATGGCTACACCTTC. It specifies CASSGETGAGNYGYTF.

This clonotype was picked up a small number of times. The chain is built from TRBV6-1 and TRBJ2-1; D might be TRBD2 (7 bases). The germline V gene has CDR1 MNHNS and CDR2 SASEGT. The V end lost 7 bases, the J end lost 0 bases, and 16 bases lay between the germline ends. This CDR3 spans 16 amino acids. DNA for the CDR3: TGTGCCAGCACCCGAGGGGGAGGGAGCTCCTACAATGAGCAGTTCTTC. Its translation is CASTRGGGSSYNEQFF.